Below, one T cell receptor beta chain is given with its context. These data originate in a study of control samples from healthy donors and cancer patients. Produced via immunoSEQ multiplex PCR; TCRdb's table is partial and in-frame only. The sample shows 90,000 to 100,000 clones, approximately 80% of them seen only once. In germline, CDR1 is KGHSH, CDR2 LQKENI. CDR3 length equals 15 residues. V lost 0 bases and J 7 bases, leaving 13 bases between the germline ends. The sequence was obtained from a woman aged 25 to 39 in good health. The sequencing input was blood. This chain uses TRBV18 with TRBJ2-4; perhaps D is TRBD1 or TRBD2 (5 bases each). CDR3 nucleotide sequence: TGTGCCAGCTCACCACCCGTCGGGGCAGTCAACATTCAGTACTTC. As protein: CASSPPVGAVNIQYF.